Presented here are 17 T cell receptor beta chains from one specimen sequenced in a study of T cell repertoires in cytomegalovirus infection (dated by TCRdb to the late 2010s). This sample was sequenced with an Illumina HiSeq 1500. In TCRdb, the public reads were trimmed at Q25 with fastp and aligned with MiXCR, with productive beta chains retained. Rows are unified per CDR3 protein, each entry keeping the most common DNA and genes. For this sample the table gives approximately 550,000 distinct CDR3 sequences, of which about 15% were detected only once. The ten largest clonotypes hold roughly a quarter of the sample. Sample: CD8+ T cells from PBMCs. These receptor sequences come from a human donor in good health (CMV status not recorded). Some clones in this sample may be carry-over from other donors' samples.

This clonotype was counted many times. Here the CDR3 reads CASSLSGASYNEQFF. CDR3 DNA sequence: TGTGCCAGCAGTCTTAGCGGGGCTTCCTACAATGAGCAGTTCTTC. The chain carries TRBV12-3 or TRBV12-4 and TRBJ2-1, with 8 bases that match TRBD2. The CDR3 runs 15 residues. Losses at the gene ends were 5 bases for V and 1 base for J; bases not matched to a gene: 4.

This clonotype was seen only once. The chain combines TRBV20-1 with TRBJ2-1; 13 bases line up with TRBD2. Losses at the gene ends were 6 bases for V and 0 bases for J; bases not matched to a gene: 5. CDR1 is DFQATT and CDR2 is SNEGSKA in the germline V gene (reference sequence). The CDR3 runs to 16 residues. The CDR3 is CSARLAGGTSYNEQFF. For the CDR3, the DNA is TGCAGTGCCAGACTAGCGGGGGGTACCTCCTACAATGAGCAGTTCTTC.

This clonotype has a handful of counts. V usage is TRBV2 and J usage is TRBJ1-4, with D maybe TRBD1 (6 bases). This CDR3 region has 14 residues. V lost 7 bases, J lost 8 bases, and 17 bases lay in between. Germline values: CDR1 SNHLY, CDR2 FYNNEI. As DNA, the CDR3 is TGTGCCAGCACTCCGACAGGTCCGAGGGAAAAACTGTTTTTT. Encoded protein: CASTPTGPREKLFF.

This clonotype was counted many times. The chain uses TRBV7-7 and TRBJ2-5; 8 bases are a match to TRBD2. Trimming cost V 5 bases and J 5 bases; bases outside gene matches: 7. The CDR3 spans 14 residues. Germline CDR1 reads SSHAT; CDR2 reads FNYEAQ (reference sequence). The CDR3 DNA follows: TGTGCCAGCAGCCCGGGGGGGGCACCGGAGACCCAGTACTTC. Translation: CASSPGGAPETQYF.

At least ten counts were recorded for this clonotype. The CDR3 spells CASSGSSGTSGFPYEQYF. CDR3 DNA: TGTGCCAGCAGTGGCTCCTCCGGGACTAGCGGTTTCCCCTACGAGCAGTACTTC. The V gene is TRBV25-1, the J gene TRBJ2-7; 11 nucleotides line up with TRBD2. Germline lookup yields CDR1 MGHDK and CDR2 SYGVNS. The V segment lost 4 bases and the J segment 2 bases; nucleotides outside the gene matches: 13. This CDR3 is built from 18 residues.

This rearrangement joins TRBV6-1 to TRBJ1-1; D might be TRBD1 (6 bases). CDR1 is MNHNS and CDR2 is SASEGT in the germline V gene. Trimming took 4 bases from V and 7 from J, leaving 10 bases between them. CDR3 length: 12 amino acids. CDR3 amino acids: CASSAGEGEAFF. The CDR3 nucleotides are TGTGCCAGCAGTGCAGGGGAAGGTGAAGCTTTCTTT.

This clonotype was recorded at least ten times. The rearrangement joins TRBV7-3 to TRBJ2-1; 9 nucleotides line up with TRBD2. The V gene end was trimmed by 4 bases and the J gene end by 4 bases; junction bases not matched to a gene: 8. The CDR3 runs 16 residues. Germline CDR1 is SGHTA and CDR2 is FQGTGA. CDR3 amino acids: CASSYTLAGSYNEQFF. In DNA, the CDR3 is TGTGCCAGCAGCTATACCCTAGCGGGATCATACAATGAGCAGTTCTTC.

Only a few counts were recorded for this clonotype. The chain combines TRBV5-4 with TRBJ2-1; possibly TRBD1 for D (6 bases). Trimming pared 0 bases from V and 5 bases from J, leaving 18 bases between. This CDR3 spans 17 amino acids. Germline V gene sequence: CDR1 SGHNT, CDR2 YYREEE (reference sequence). CDR3 coding DNA: TGTGCCAGCAGCTTGGCGATCGGTCGGACAGAACACAATGAGCAGTTCTTC. As protein: CASSLAIGRTEHNEQFF.

This clonotype was observed at least ten times. The chain links TRBV7-6 to TRBJ2-1; D might be TRBD1 (5 bases). The CDR3 is 17 amino acids. V lost 1 base and J 0 bases, leaving 13 bases between the germline ends. The V gene's germline CDR1 is SGHVS and CDR2 FNYEAQ. CDR3: CASSLGQLMSSYNEQFF. In DNA, the CDR3 is TGTGCCAGCAGCTTAGGACAGCTGATGAGCTCCTACAATGAGCAGTTCTTC.

This clonotype was seen only a few times. This chain uses TRBV9 with TRBJ2-1; maybe TRBD2 (6 bases). The V gene lost 5 bases and the J gene lost 5 bases, with 17 bases spanning the gap. The CDR3 is made up of 15 amino acids. Germline V gives CDR1 SGDLS, CDR2 YYNGEE. The CDR3 DNA is TGTGCCAGCAGTCTCACCGGGGGATCGAACAATGAGCAGTTCTTC. It is translated as CASSLTGGSNNEQFF.

A few counts support this clonotype. The V gene is TRBV9, the J gene TRBJ2-2, with 16 bases matching TRBD2. Germline V gives CDR1 SGDLS, CDR2 YYNGEE. CDR3 size: 21 residues. V shed 4 bases and J 0 bases; nucleotides not matched to a gene: 12. The DNA for the CDR3 is TGTGCCAGCAGCCACGCTACCGGGACTAGCGGGGGGGGGGCGAACACCGGGGAGCTGTTTTTT. This encodes CASSHATGTSGGGANTGELFF.

A remark on this clonotype: One end of the junction is discordant with germline, which a read error may explain. The chain combines TRBV12-3 or TRBV12-4 with TRBJ2-3, with a tentative D call TRBD2 (5 bases). CDR3 length equals 14 residues. The DNA for the CDR3 is TGTGCGAGCAGTTTGAGTAGCGCAACAGATACGCCGTATTTT. Translating it yields CASSLSSATDTPYF.

In its sample, this clonotype was seen a few times. V gene TRBV5-5 combines with J gene TRBJ2-7; 12 bases are shared with TRBD2. Germline V gene lookup returns CDR1 SGHKS and CDR2 YYEKEE (reference sequence). The length of the CDR3 is 17 residues. The V segment lost 4 bases and the J segment 0 bases; nucleotides outside the gene matches: 8. Here the CDR3 DNA reads TGTGCCAGCAGCCCGACTAGCGGGGGCCCCAGCTCCTACGAGCAGTACTTC. Translating it yields CASSPTSGGPSSYEQYF.

The CDR3 loop reads CASRRSLTGVGTYEQYF. CDR3 DNA: TGTGCCAGCAGACGCTCCTTGACAGGGGTGGGCACCTACGAGCAGTACTTC. V and J are TRBV2 and TRBJ2-7; 8 bases align to TRBD1. The V segment lost 6 bases and the J segment 2 bases; nucleotides outside the gene matches: 15. The CDR3 runs to 17 residues. Germline lookup yields CDR1 SNHLY and CDR2 FYNNEI.

This clonotype occurred many times. The gene calls are TRBV7-9 and TRBJ2-7, with 8 bases matching TRBD2. V lost 1 base and J lost 3; bases outside the gene matches: 5. CDR3 length equals 15 residues. CDR1 and CDR2 from the germline V gene are SEHNR and FQNEAQ (reference sequence). CDR3 DNA sequence: TGTGCCAGCAGCTTAGGGACTAGCATCTACTACGAGCAGTACTTC. It encodes CASSLGTSIYYEQYF.

This clonotype was seen only a few times. The chain combines TRBV5-1 with TRBJ1-5; D is unresolved. Trimming took 0 bases from V and 5 from J, leaving 12 bases between them. The CDR3 has 15 residues. CDR1 and CDR2 (germline): SGHRS, YFSETQ. CDR3 nucleotides: TGCGCCAGCAGCTTGGCCCCAGGAGGATATCAGCCCCAGCATTTT. This translates into CASSLAPGGYQPQHF.

The chain combines TRBV5-1 with TRBJ1-1; D is perhaps TRBD1 (5 bases). The germline V gene has CDR1 SGHRS and CDR2 YFSETQ. There are 14 residues in the CDR3. The V and J ends lost 1 base and 7 bases respectively, with 14 bases between them. The CDR3 region is CASSLRQTYGEAFF. In DNA form, the CDR3 reads TGCGCCAGCAGCTTGAGACAGACTTACGGTGAAGCTTTCTTT.